What follows are 25 T cell receptor beta chains derived from one specimen sequenced in a study of cytomegalovirus exposure and HLA in healthy donors. Primers: 60 Vbeta forward and 13 Jbeta reverse. Libraries were prepared by immunoSEQ multiplex PCR; TCRdb keeps only in-frame clonotypes and omits some of them. The sample holds some 150,000 clones, approximately 72% seen once. The sequencing sample was made of PBMCs. Receptors were obtained from a man aged 35 to 55 in good health and CMV-seronegative.

V usage is TRBV30 and J usage is TRBJ2-1; 7 bases are a match to TRBD2. Germline CDR1 is GTSNPN and CDR2 is SVGIG (reference sequence). Trimming at V came to 1 base and at J to 6 bases, leaving 15 bases not matched to a gene. The length of the CDR3 is 17 residues. CDR3 amino acids: CAWSEITRGGSSNEQFF. The CDR3 nucleotides read TGTGCCTGGAGTGAGATAACGCGTGGCGGGAGTAGCAATGAGCAGTTCTTC.

The chain couples TRBV10-3 to TRBJ1-5, with 7 bases fitting TRBD1. The CDR3 covers 14 residues. In germline, CDR1 is ENHRY, CDR2 SYGVKD. V lost 4 bases, J lost 7 bases, and 7 bases stayed unmatched. The CDR3 is CAISADRDGQPQHF. CDR3 nucleotides: TGTGCCATCAGTGCCGACAGGGATGGCCAGCCCCAGCATTTT.

The chain recombines TRBV4-3 with TRBJ1-4; the D is unclear. CDR1 and CDR2 (germline): LGHNA, YSLEER. CDR3 length: 15 amino acids. The V gene lost 1 base and the J gene lost 10 bases, with 16 bases spanning the gap. The CDR3 sequence is CASSQVPSRVGKLFF. CDR3 bases: TGCGCCAGCAGCCAAGTACCATCCCGGGTCGGAAAACTGTTTTTT.

The chain has TRBV29-1 and TRBJ1-1; no clear D gene. V lost 4 bases, J lost 5 bases, and 11 bases lay in between. CDR3 length: 12 amino acids. CDR1 and CDR2 from the germline V gene are SQVTM and ANQGSEA. The CDR3, as DNA: TGCAGCGTTGGTAAGGGAGGAACTGAAGCTTTCTTT. It codes for CSVGKGGTEAFF.

The chain carries TRBV4-1 and TRBJ2-7, with D possibly TRBD2 on 6 matching bases. Germline CDR1 reads MGHRA; CDR2 reads YSYEKL. The CDR3 consists of 15 residues. Trimming left V 1 base short and J 0 bases short, with 10 bases between. The CDR3 region has the DNA TGCGCCAGCAGCCAAGTTGCTAGCGCCTCCTACGAGCAGTACTTC. It translates to CASSQVASASYEQYF.

The chain uses TRBV5-1 and TRBJ2-7, with D perhaps matching TRBD1 (6 bases). The CDR3 extends over 19 amino acids. The germline V and J ends were trimmed by 0 bases and 3 bases, with 25 bases remaining between them. Per the germline V gene, CDR1 is SGHRS and CDR2 is YFSETQ. CDR3 in DNA: TGCGCCAGCAGCTTGGCTTTTTGGGACACTCGCCCCTATGACTACGAGCAGTACTTC. It yields the protein CASSLAFWDTRPYDYEQYF.

This chain links TRBV7-9 with TRBJ2-1, with D possibly matching TRBD1 (5 bases). V lost 10 bases and J 3 bases, leaving 16 bases between the germline ends. Germline CDR1 is SEHNR and CDR2 is FQNEAQ (reference sequence). This CDR3 region has 14 residues. CDR3 sequence: CATAHQTDYNEQFF. CDR3 DNA sequence: TGTGCCACCGCCCACCAGACAGACTACAATGAGCAGTTCTTC. Complete variable domain (other parts from reference TRBV7-9 and TRBJ2-1): DTGVSQNPRHKITKRGQNVTFRCDPISEHNRLYWYRQTLGQGPEFLTYFQNEAQLEKSRLLSDRFSAERPKGSFSTLEIQRTEQGDSAMYLCATAHQTDYNEQFFGPGTRLTVL.

The J gene is TRBJ1-5, the V gene TRBV10-2, with 7 bases matching TRBD1. The CDR3 has 15 amino acids. CDR1 and CDR2 from the germline V gene are WSHSY and SAAADI. V shed 5 bases, J shed 0 bases, and the junction held 4 bases outside the gene matches. The DNA of the CDR3 is TGCGCCAGCAGTTTCGGGACAGATAGCAATCAGCCCCAGCATTTT. Translated, it gives CASSFGTDSNQPQHF.

The chain has TRBV10-1 and TRBJ2-1, with 8 nucleotides matching TRBD2. Germline loops: CDR1 WNHNN, CDR2 SYGVQD (reference sequence). The CDR3 runs 15 residues. V was pared by 6 bases and J by 2 bases, with 6 bases of the junction left unmatched. CDR3 DNA sequence: TGCGCCAGCAGCCGTACTAGCGGAGCCTACAATGAGCAGTTCTTC. Translated: CASSRTSGAYNEQFF.

The V call is TRBV11-3, the J call TRBJ2-3, with 7 bases fitting TRBD2. The CDR3 runs to 15 residues. In germline, CDR1 is SGHNT, CDR2 YENEEA. V shed 5 bases and J 0 bases; nucleotides not matched to a gene: 5. In DNA form, the CDR3 reads TGTGCCAGCAGCCCAGGACTAGGGAGCACAGATACGCAGTATTTT. Its translation: CASSPGLGSTDTQYF.

The chain combines TRBV7-2 with TRBJ2-7; D is unresolved. Germline values: CDR1 SGHTA, CDR2 FQGNSA. V lost 1 base and J 1 base, leaving 11 bases between the germline ends. CDR3 size: 15 residues. The CDR3 bases are TGTGCCAGCAGCTTAGTCGTTGGCCCATCCTACGAGCAGTACTTC. Encoded protein: CASSLVVGPSYEQYF.

This clone was detected only a few times. CDR3 sequence reads: CASSDPGSTGELFF. The CDR3 region has the DNA TGTGCCAGCAGTGACCCAGGGTCCACCGGGGAGCTGTTTTTT. The genes are TRBV2 and TRBJ2-2, with D perhaps matching TRBD1 (5 bases). Per germline, CDR1 SNHLY and CDR2 FYNNEI. The CDR3 has 14 residues. Trimming left V 3 bases short and J 4 bases short, with 9 bases between.

V is TRBV4-3 and J is TRBJ1-2; tentative D call: TRBD1 (6 bases). CDR1 and CDR2 (germline): LGHNA, YSLEER. V gave up 2 bases and J gave up 2 bases, with 9 bases separating them. This CDR3 spans 14 amino acids. The DNA of the CDR3 is TGCGCCAGCAGCCAAACAGGGTCGAACTATGGCTACACCTTC. Protein product: CASSQTGSNYGYTF.

The genes are TRBV18 and TRBJ2-7; D perhaps matches TRBD2 (6 bases). V was pared by 1 base and J by 6 bases, with 7 bases between. The length of the CDR3 is 12 residues. Looked up from germline, CDR1 is KGHSH and CDR2 is LQKENI. CDR3 bases: TGTGCCAGCTCACCACGGGGGGTCGAGCAGTACTTC. The encoded protein is CASSPRGVEQYF.

The rearrangement uses TRBV5-1 and TRBJ1-2, with 7 bases fitting TRBD1. Trimming removed 1 base from V and 5 bases from J; junction bases left unmatched: 5. CDR1 SGHRS and CDR2 YFSETQ come from the germline V gene. The length of the CDR3 is 14 residues. The CDR3 is CASSLTGVGYGYTF. The CDR3 coding sequence is TGCGCCAGCAGCTTGACAGGGGTCGGGTATGGCTACACCTTC.

J is TRBJ1-2 and V is TRBV4-1; D may be TRBD1 (5 bases). Germline CDR1 reads MGHRA; CDR2 reads YSYEKL. Trimming left V 5 bases short and J 5 bases short, with 12 bases between. The CDR3 is made up of 13 amino acids. The CDR3 sequence: CASSIQGLYGYTF. In nucleotides, the CDR3 is TGCGCCAGCAGCATTCAGGGCCTATATGGCTACACCTTC.

As to this clone: This sample also contains other DNA sequences that code for the same CDR3. The genes are TRBV5-1 and TRBJ2-3; D not certain. The CDR3 covers 13 residues. Trimming shortened V by 1 base and J by 0 bases, and 3 bases separated the two germline ends. CDR1 and CDR2 (germline): SGHRS, YFSETQ. The chain's CDR3 is CASSLPSTDTQYF. CDR3 in DNA: TGCGCCAGCAGCTTGCCAAGCACAGATACGCAGTATTTT.

The chain has TRBV5-4 and TRBJ2-7, with TRBD2 as a possible D gene (6 bases). V lost 1 base and J lost 6, with 8 bases in between. CDR1 SGHNT and CDR2 YYREEE come from the germline V gene (reference sequence). The CDR3 spans 12 residues. This CDR3 reads CASSLPGVEQYF. CDR3 DNA sequence: TGTGCCAGCAGCTTGCCGGGGGTCGAGCAGTACTTC.

This chain connects TRBV7-7 to TRBJ2-3, with a tentative D call TRBD2 (6 bases). Germline-derived CDR1 and CDR2 are SSHAT and FNYEAQ (reference sequence). This CDR3 has 15 residues. Trimming removed 1 base from V and 1 base from J, with 9 bases in between. CDR3 nucleotide sequence: TGTGCCAGCAGCTTAGGCGCTAGCGGCACAGATACGCAGTATTTT. Its translation: CASSLGASGTDTQYF.

V and J are TRBV5-1 and TRBJ2-5; D unclear. Germline CDR1 and CDR2: SGHRS and YFSETQ. The CDR3 consists of 13 residues. V was shortened by 6 bases and J by 7 bases, with 16 bases between the two germline ends. CDR3 nucleotides: TGCGCCAGCAACGACTGGCTAATGAGGACCCAGTACTTC. Protein product: CASNDWLMRTQYF.

The genes are TRBV7-3 and TRBJ2-3; 10 bases are shared with TRBD2. The CDR3 contains 15 residues. V lost 3 bases, J lost 6 bases, and 6 bases stayed unmatched. Germline V gives CDR1 SGHTA, CDR2 FQGTGA. CDR3 protein: CASSFPLAGADTQYF. The CDR3 nucleotides are TGTGCCAGCAGCTTTCCCCTAGCGGGGGCGGATACGCAGTATTTT.

The J gene is TRBJ2-7, the V gene TRBV2; 16 bases align to TRBD2. The CDR3 spans 18 residues. CDR1 and CDR2 (germline): SNHLY, FYNNEI. The V and J ends lost 5 bases and 4 bases, in that order; junction bases with no gene match: 11. As DNA, the CDR3 is TGTGCCAGCAGTAGAGGGACTAGCGGGAGGGGAACGATATACGAGCAGTACTTC. Encoded protein: CASSRGTSGRGTIYEQYF. Looking up the rest from reference TRBV2 and TRBJ2-7 gives the full variable domain: EPEVTQTPSHQVTQMGQEVILRCVPISNHLYFYWYRQILGQKVEFLVSFYNNEISEKSEIFDDQFSVERPDGSNFTLKIRSTKLEDSAMYFCASSRGTSGRGTIYEQYFGPGTRLTVT.

The rearrangement uses TRBV9 and TRBJ2-7; 9 bases match TRBD2. Germline lookup yields CDR1 SGDLS and CDR2 YYNGEE. CDR3 length: 17 amino acids. The trim removed 4 bases at V and 5 bases at J, leaving 16 bases unmatched. The CDR3 here is CASSHPRSGRRGDEQYF. The CDR3 DNA follows: TGTGCCAGCAGCCATCCACGTAGCGGGAGAAGGGGCGACGAGCAGTACTTC.

This clone has more than one count but fewer than ten. The chain links TRBV7-9 to TRBJ2-5, with D uncertain. CDR1 SEHNR and CDR2 FQNEAQ come from the germline V gene (reference sequence). The CDR3 runs 15 residues. Trimming removed 5 bases from V and 1 base from J, with 14 bases in between. For the CDR3, the DNA is TGTGCCAGCAGCCCAGGTGTGGTGGCCCAAGAGACCCAGTACTTC. Encoded protein: CASSPGVVAQETQYF. The whole variable domain, remainder taken from reference TRBV7-9 and TRBJ2-5, is DTGVSQNPRHKITKRGQNVTFRCDPISEHNRLYWYRQTLGQGPEFLTYFQNEAQLEKSRLLSDRFSAERPKGSFSTLEIQRTEQGDSAMYLCASSPGVVAQETQYFGPGTRLLVL.

CDR3 in amino acids: CASTSTQGGNSPLHF. The CDR3 nucleotides read TGCGCCAGCACCTCCACGCAGGGGGGAAATTCACCCCTCCACTTT. The rearrangement joins TRBV5-1 to TRBJ1-6, with 7 nucleotides matching TRBD1. V trimming: 6 bases; J trimming: 7 bases; junction bases outside the gene matches: 10. The CDR3 consists of 15 residues. The germline V gene encodes CDR1 SGHRS and CDR2 YFSETQ. The full variable domain, rest sourced from reference TRBV5-1 and TRBJ1-6, is KAGVTQTPRYLIKTRGQQVTLSCSPISGHRSVSWYQQTPGQGLQFLFEYFSETQRNKGNFPGRFSGRQFSNSRSEMNVSTLELGDSALYLCASTSTQGGNSPLHFGNGTRLTVT.